The text below deals with one T cell receptor (beta chain). Antigen unknown. With 60 Vbeta and 13 Jbeta primers, the PCR was carried out. TCRdb's table, derived via immunoSEQ multiplex PCR, lists solely in-frame clones and lacks some. The sample comprises about 170,000 clones, 70% to 90% of which are singletons, and 2% to 2.5% rests with the top ten. CDR3 size: 15 residues. Germline values: CDR1 SNHLY, CDR2 FYNNEI. This entry comes from a study of cytomegalovirus exposure and HLA in healthy donors. Findings and limits, study-wide: The study flagged about 150 TCR beta chains as cytomegalovirus-associated. At a 0.05 false discovery rate, a later analysis found 18,000 or so TCR beta sequences to be associated with HLA alleles. Specificity for CMV antigens was confirmed in vitro for a few of the CMV-associated chains.

V usage is TRBV2 and J usage is TRBJ2-5; 14 positions match TRBD2. The tail of the sequence fits TRBJ2-7 better, so the J call may be wrong. Sequencing was carried out using PBMCs. This TCR was recovered from a man between 18 and 35 years old in good health and CMV-seropositive. CDR3 residues: CASSGLAGGFDEQYF. CDR3 nucleotides: TGTGCCAGCAGTGGACTAGCGGGGGGGTTCGACGAGCAGTACTTC.